This T cell receptor beta chain derives from a study of OX40 agonist ivuxolimab in advanced cancers. Overall study: Six ivuxolimab dose levels, 0.01 to 10 mg/kg, were given intravenously every 2 weeks. Subjects had a mean age of 60 years, with a range of 23 to 79; just over 80% were male.

Profiled with immunoSEQ multiplex PCR; TCRdb holds only in-frame clones, not every one. Here the sample spans tens of thousands of clones, more than 80% being singletons. V was clipped by 5 bases and J by 5 bases; unmatched bases: 8. The germline V gene has CDR1 SGHTA and CDR2 FQGTGA. There are 15 residues in the CDR3. Study-level points and caveats: Clonal expansion was seen in CD4+ and CD8+ blood T cells by week 6 at 0.1 to 3.0 mg/kg. Expanded clones were, on average, more numerous among CD8+ T cells than CD4+.

Comments on this clone: Its antigen remains unidentified.

This chain joins TRBV7-3 and TRBJ2-3; 9 bases map to TRBD2. The specimen comprised CD4+ or CD8+ T cells sorted from blood, sampled in a trial of the OX40 agonist ivuxolimab. The clonotype originates from an adult with an advanced solid tumor such as melanoma, head and neck, liver or kidney cancer. The DNA for the CDR3 is TGTGCCAGCAGCCAAGCGGGAGGTGCTAGAGATACGCAGTATTTT. Residues: CASSQAGGARDTQYF.